The 32 T cell receptor beta chains below all came from one sample that was sequenced in a study of cytotoxic CD8 clonotypes in ibrutinib-treated CLL. The assay was immunoSEQ multiplex PCR, and TCRdb's table has in-frame clones only and misses some. The data hold 140,000 to 150,000 clones, with about 78% observed a single time. The sequenced sample was PBMCs, obtained after 24 months of ibrutinib treatment. The source of these receptors is a human donor with chronic lymphocytic leukemia.

DNA of the CDR3: TGTGCCATCAGTGAGCGGGCAGGGAAGGAGACCCAGTACTTC. It is translated as CAISERAGKETQYF. The chain combines TRBV10-3 with TRBJ2-5, with D tentatively TRBD1 (5 bases). The germline V gene has CDR1 ENHRY and CDR2 SYGVKD. The CDR3 loop spans 14 amino acids. Between the trimmed V and J ends, which lost 2 bases and 5 bases, there was a span of 12 bases.

There are many counts of this clone. V usage is TRBV7-6 and J usage is TRBJ2-1, with D perhaps matching TRBD2 (6 bases). The CDR3 runs 15 residues. V was pared by 5 bases and J by 5 bases, with 16 bases between. CDR1 is SGHVS and CDR2 is FNYEAQ in the germline V gene. As DNA, the CDR3 is TGTGCCAGCAGCCCCCGCCCCGGGACTGACAATGAGCAGTTCTTC. Translated, it gives CASSPRPGTDNEQFF.

V is TRBV7-3 and J is TRBJ1-6; a weak D match, TRBD1 (6 bases). Germline V gene lookup returns CDR1 SGHTA and CDR2 FQGTGA. CDR3 size: 13 residues. Trimming removed 4 bases at V and 10 bases at J, with 11 bases between. CDR3 coding DNA: TGTGCCAGCAGCTACACAGGGTCCTCACCCCTCCACTTT. It codes for CASSYTGSSPLHF.

This chain joins TRBV27 and TRBJ2-2; D tentatively reads TRBD1 or TRBD2 (5 bases each). The CDR3 has 15 amino acids. Trimming stripped 3 bases from V and 4 bases from J, with 12 bases between. Germline assignment: CDR1 MNHEY and CDR2 SMNVEV (reference sequence). This CDR3 is CASSLPGAGTGELFF. The CDR3 bases are TGTGCCAGCAGTTTGCCTGGGGCGGGCACCGGGGAGCTGTTTTTT.

The table lists this clone with a count of one. The J gene is TRBJ2-7, the V gene TRBV6-6, with 8 positions matching TRBD2. The ends lost 6 bases at V and 5 bases at J; junction bases unmatched: 12. Germline assignment: CDR1 MNHNY and CDR2 SVGAGI (reference sequence). This CDR3 spans 15 amino acids. The CDR3, as DNA: TGTGCCAGCAGAACGGGGGGGACTACCGCGAACGAGCAGTACTTC. Translated, it gives CASRTGGTTANEQYF.

The genes are TRBV6-6 and TRBJ1-1, with TRBD1 identical over 7 bases. This CDR3 is 14 amino acids long. V lost 5 bases, J lost 1 base, and 4 bases stayed unmatched. Germline V gene data show CDR1 as MNHNY and CDR2 as SVGAGI (reference sequence). The DNA of the CDR3 is TGTGCCAGCAGTGAGGACAGGTCGAACACTGAAGCTTTCTTT. Amino acid sequence: CASSEDRSNTEAFF.

The chain joins TRBV10-1 to TRBJ2-1; 9 positions match TRBD1. V was clipped by 3 bases and J by 8 bases; unmatched bases: 11. CDR1 and CDR2 from the germline V gene are WNHNN and SYGVQD (reference sequence). The CDR3 contains 16 residues. The CDR3 DNA follows: TGCGCCAGCAGTGATCGGGACAGGGCCGCGCGGGATGAGCAGTTCTTC. Its translation: CASSDRDRAARDEQFF.

In this sample, this clone turned up once. The chain's CDR3 is CASSITDHTEAFF. The CDR3 DNA sequence: TGTGCCAGCAGCATTACGGATCACACTGAAGCTTTCTTT. The rearrangement uses TRBV9 and TRBJ1-1, with D unresolved. The CDR3 runs to 13 residues. Germline values: CDR1 SGDLS, CDR2 YYNGEE. Trimming left V 4 bases short and J 3 bases short, with 10 bases between.

Written as DNA, the CDR3 is TGTGCCAGCAGCCCGACAGGATCTCCCTTCGTGGATACGCAGTATTTT. Protein product: CASSPTGSPFVDTQYF. The chain joins TRBV5-4 to TRBJ2-3; maybe TRBD1 (6 bases). Trimming cost V 4 bases and J 6 bases, with 21 bases left between them. The CDR3 spans 16 residues. Germline V gene sequence: CDR1 SGHNT, CDR2 YYREEE (reference sequence).

The V call is TRBV11-2, the J call TRBJ2-2, with 8 nucleotides matching TRBD1. Unmatched junction bases numbered 4, after V lost 2 bases and J lost 5 bases. CDR1 SGHAT and CDR2 FQNNGV come from the germline V gene. This CDR3 has 15 amino acids. The CDR3 loop is CASSLWTGNTGELFF. In nucleotides, the CDR3 is TGTGCCAGCAGCTTATGGACAGGGAATACCGGGGAGCTGTTTTTT. The whole variable domain, filled in from reference TRBV11-2 and TRBJ2-2, reads EAGVAQSPRYKIIEKRQSVAFWCNPISGHATLYWYQQILGQGPKLLIQFQNNGVVDDSQLPKDRFSAERLKGVDSTLKIQPAKLEDSAVYLCASSLWTGNTGELFFGEGSRLTVL.

The chain joins TRBV23-1 to TRBJ1-1; D remains ambiguous. TRBV23-1 is marked as an open reading frame, function uncertain. CDR3 size: 15 residues. V was cut by 0 bases and J by 8 bases, with 16 bases left in between. CDR3 in amino acids: CASSQSAPGIREAFF. CDR3 DNA sequence: TGCGCCAGCAGTCAATCCGCCCCGGGTATTCGGGAAGCTTTCTTT.

The chain carries TRBV28 and TRBJ2-5, with no clear D. Trimming took 2 bases from V and 0 from J, leaving 10 bases between them. Germline V gene sequence: CDR1 MDHEN, CDR2 SYDVKM. This CDR3 spans 15 amino acids. CDR3 region: CASSLVSPYQETQYF. The CDR3 region has the DNA TGTGCCAGCAGTTTAGTCTCCCCGTACCAAGAGACCCAGTACTTC.

J is TRBJ2-3 and V is TRBV5-6; D remains ambiguous. The CDR3 runs to 12 residues. V shed 3 bases and J shed 8 bases, with 10 bases lying between them. Germline V gives CDR1 SGHDT, CDR2 YYEEEE. The CDR3 nucleotides read TGTGCCAGCAGCTCCCACTGGGGTACGCAGTATTTT. Translation gives CASSSHWGTQYF.

This chain joins TRBV18 and TRBJ2-7, with D perhaps TRBD1 or TRBD2 (6 bases each). CDR1 and CDR2 from the germline V gene are KGHSH and LQKENI. V was trimmed by 4 bases and J by 0 bases, leaving 10 bases between them. CDR3 length: 14 amino acids. The CDR3: CASSRGATSYEQYF. The CDR3 nucleotides read TGTGCCAGCTCACGGGGGGCTACCTCCTACGAGCAGTACTTC.

The V gene is TRBV13, the J gene TRBJ2-7, with a possible D match to TRBD2 (7 bases). The ends were cut back, 5 bases at V and 5 bases at J, with 16 bases in the middle. This CDR3 region has 14 residues. Germline V gene lookup returns CDR1 PRHDT and CDR2 FYEKMQ (reference sequence). The CDR3 nucleotides are TGTGCCAGCAGCCGGACGACGGGGGGCGACGAGCAGTACTTC. Protein product: CASSRTTGGDEQYF. The full variable domain, completed using reference TRBV13 and TRBJ2-7, is AAGVIQSPRHLIKEKRETATLKCYPIPRHDTVYWYQQGPGQDPQFLISFYEKMQSDKGSIPDRFSAQQFSDYHSELNMSSLELGDSALYFCASSRTTGGDEQYFGPGTRLTVT.

Only a few counts were recorded for this clone. DNA of the CDR3: TGTGCCAGTAGTATGGGCCGGCAGCCCCAGCATTTT. Protein: CASSMGRQPQHF. V is TRBV19 and J is TRBJ1-5; D remains unclear. V lost 3 bases and J lost 7, with 7 bases in between. CDR1 is LNHDA and CDR2 is SQIVND in the germline V gene (reference sequence). The CDR3 length is 12 residues.

The V call is TRBV7-2, the J call TRBJ1-1; TRBD1 matches 9 bases. Germline assignment: CDR1 SGHTA and CDR2 FQGNSA. The CDR3 extends over 14 amino acids. Unmatched junction bases numbered 6, after V lost 5 bases and J lost 5 bases. The CDR3 DNA sequence: TGTGCCAGCAGCGAAACAGGGGGCTTTACTGAAGCTTTCTTT. It yields the protein CASSETGGFTEAFF.

The chain links TRBV28 to TRBJ1-5, with TRBD1 identical over 7 bases. CDR3 length: 16 amino acids. Germline V lookup: CDR1 MDHEN, CDR2 SYDVKM. After removal of 2 bases from V and 0 bases from J, the junction contained 4 bases not matched to a gene. The CDR3 sequence: CASSLGTAYSNQPQHF. CDR3 DNA: TGTGCCAGCAGTTTAGGGACAGCCTATAGCAATCAGCCCCAGCATTTT.

This clone is deemed medium-sized. This chain joins TRBV18 and TRBJ2-3, with no clear D. Germline V gene data show CDR1 as KGHSH and CDR2 as LQKENI. The V end was cut by 3 bases, the J end by 0 bases, with 7 bases between. The CDR3 sequence is 14 residues long. CDR3 region: CASSPVRSTDTQYF. In DNA, the CDR3 is TGTGCCAGCTCACCGGTTAGAAGCACAGATACGCAGTATTTT.

The V gene is TRBV7-2, the J gene TRBJ1-1; 9 bases match TRBD1. Germline-derived CDR1 and CDR2 are SGHTA and FQGNSA. Trimming at V came to 5 bases and at J to 2 bases, leaving 6 bases not matched to a gene. The CDR3 consists of 15 residues. This CDR3 reads CASSPRTGANTEAFF. The CDR3 DNA sequence: TGTGCCAGCAGCCCGCGGACAGGGGCAAACACTGAAGCTTTCTTT.

The rearrangement links TRBV7-9 to TRBJ2-3; D might be TRBD2 (6 bases). The CDR3 covers 13 residues. V was pared by 5 bases and J by 6 bases, with 12 bases between. CDR1 is SEHNR and CDR2 is FQNEAQ in the germline V gene (reference sequence). In DNA, the CDR3 is TGTGCCAGCAGCCCCGGGACTTTGGATACGCAGTATTTT. Encoded protein: CASSPGTLDTQYF.

V is TRBV19 and J is TRBJ1-5; D not resolved. This CDR3 is built from 15 residues. Germline V gene sequence: CDR1 LNHDA, CDR2 SQIVND (reference sequence). The V end lost 3 bases, the J end lost 6 bases, and 15 bases lay between the germline ends. The CDR3 spells CASSMGLAGGQPQHF. DNA of the CDR3: TGTGCCAGTAGTATGGGCTTGGCAGGTGGTCAGCCCCAGCATTTT.

The chain has TRBV7-3 and TRBJ2-2; D perhaps matches TRBD1 (6 bases). V lost 5 bases to trimming and J lost 1 base, with 17 bases between them. This CDR3 has 17 residues. Per the germline V gene, CDR1 is SGHTA and CDR2 is FQGTGA. In DNA form, the CDR3 reads TGTGCCAGCAGCATTATGCCAGGGGCGGAGAACACCGGGGAGCTGTTTTTT. Protein: CASSIMPGAENTGELFF.

The chain employs TRBV6-5 and TRBJ2-7, with 9 bases lining up with TRBD2. The V and J ends lost 8 bases and 5 bases, in that order; junction bases with no gene match: 10. Germline CDR1 MNHEY, CDR2 SVGAGI. The CDR3 runs to 14 residues. This CDR3 reads CASGWREGPHEQYF. DNA for the CDR3: TGTGCCAGCGGGTGGCGGGAGGGCCCCCACGAGCAGTACTTC.

This clone was found a few times. The V and J genes are TRBV30 and TRBJ2-3, with unresolved D. Trimming cost V 2 bases and J 4 bases, with 13 bases left between them. This CDR3 has 14 amino acids. From germline, CDR1 is GTSNPN and CDR2 SVGIG (reference sequence). CDR3 in DNA: TGTGCCTGGAGTTTCGGCGACGAGGCAGATACGCAGTATTTT. Translating gives CAWSFGDEADTQYF. Filled out from reference TRBV30 and TRBJ2-3, the complete variable domain reads SQTIHQWPATLVQPVGSPLSLECTVEGTSNPNLYWYRQAAGRGLQLLFYSVGIGQISSEVPQNLSASRPQDRQFILSSKKLLLSDSGFYLCAWSFGDEADTQYFGPGTRLTVL.

V gene TRBV5-1 combines with J gene TRBJ2-2, with 13 positions matching TRBD2. J lost 2 bases, V lost 4 bases, and 14 bases had no gene match. Germline-derived CDR1 and CDR2 are SGHRS and YFSETQ. The CDR3 totals 20 residues. Here the CDR3 DNA reads TGCGCCAGCAGCCCGGAGGGGACTAGCGGGAACCAATTCAACACCGGGGAGCTGTTTTTT. It encodes CASSPEGTSGNQFNTGELFF.

The chain couples TRBV11-2 to TRBJ2-7, with D uncertain. Deletions cut 0 bases from V and 4 bases from J, with 4 bases between. The CDR3 sequence is 12 residues long. From germline, CDR1 is SGHAT and CDR2 FQNNGV. The CDR3 coding sequence is TGTGCCAGCAGCTTAGACACTTACGAGCAGTACTTC. Amino acids: CASSLDTYEQYF.

V and J are TRBV6-5 and TRBJ1-2; TRBD1 aligns across 11 bases. Germline CDR1 MNHEY, CDR2 SVGAGI. J lost 8 bases, V lost 6 bases, and 2 bases had no gene match. CDR3 length: 12 residues. CDR3 residues: CASSRTGGGYTF. The CDR3 DNA sequence: TGTGCCAGCAGCAGGACAGGGGGCGGCTACACCTTC.

The genes are TRBV7-2 and TRBJ2-7; D is unresolved. From germline, CDR1 is SGHTA and CDR2 FQGNSA. Trimming took 2 bases from V and 5 from J, leaving 4 bases between them. The CDR3 loop spans 11 amino acids. This chain's CDR3 is CASSLWDEQYF. CDR3 coding DNA: TGTGCCAGCAGCTTATGGGACGAGCAGTACTTC.

This clone came up a few times. This chain connects TRBV6-4 to TRBJ1-3; perhaps TRBD1 as D (5 bases). The V end lost 10 bases, the J end lost 4 bases, and 17 bases lay between the germline ends. Germline CDR1 and CDR2: MRHNA and SNTAGT. CDR3 size: 14 residues. CDR3 in amino acids: CATPGRTGGNTIYF. CDR3 in DNA: TGTGCCACCCCGGGACGCACGGGGGGAAACACCATATATTTT.

This clone was counted once. The chain uses TRBV4-2 and TRBJ2-7, with 11 bases fitting TRBD1. The germline V gene has CDR1 LGHNA and CDR2 YNFKEQ. V gave up 5 bases and J gave up 2 bases; unmatched junction bases: 8. There are 16 residues in the CDR3. CDR3 sequence: CASSYQGTGGAYEQYF. Written as DNA, the CDR3 is TGTGCCAGCAGCTACCAAGGGACAGGGGGTGCCTACGAGCAGTACTTC.

J is TRBJ2-7 and V is TRBV9; D gene uncertain. CDR3 length equals 13 residues. The germline V gene encodes CDR1 SGDLS and CDR2 YYNGEE. Trimming took off 0 bases at V and 6 bases at J, with 10 bases between the two ends. CDR3 sequence (DNA): TGTGCCAGCAGCGTAGTGGTGGCGTCCGAGCAGTACTTC. It yields the protein CASSVVVASEQYF.